One sample yielded the 29 T cell receptor beta chains listed below, sequenced in a study of cytomegalovirus exposure and HLA in healthy donors. PCR amplification relied on 60 Vbeta primers (plus 13 Jbeta primers). Assay: immunoSEQ multiplex PCR; the TCRdb copy retains only in-frame clones and omits some. Seen here are approximately 290,000 clones, 80% observed once, and the top ten hold about 0.28%. The sequencing sample was made of PBMCs. These receptors were obtained from a girl aged 2-15 years in good health and CMV-seronegative.

The rearrangement uses TRBV4-1 and TRBJ2-2; the D gene is possibly TRBD1 (5 bases). V dropped 7 bases and J dropped 1 base, with 13 bases sitting between them. The CDR3 has 15 amino acids. Germline V CDR1 and CDR2: MGHRA, YSYEKL. The CDR3 coding sequence is TGCGCCAGCAACCGCGGACAAGAGAACACCGGGGAGCTGTTTTTT. This translates into CASNRGQENTGELFF.

The chain is built from TRBV28 and TRBJ2-2; D possibly corresponds to TRBD2 (5 bases). The CDR3 contains 15 residues. V lost 3 bases and J 4 bases, leaving 12 bases between the germline ends. Germline assignment: CDR1 MDHEN and CDR2 SYDVKM. CDR3 in amino acids: CASSLWRPVTGELFF. CDR3 nucleotides: TGTGCCAGCAGTTTGTGGAGGCCGGTCACCGGGGAGCTGTTTTTT.

The V call is TRBV29-1, the J call TRBJ2-7; 9 positions match TRBD2. The CDR3 loop spans 13 amino acids. The V segment lost 7 bases and the J segment 4 bases; nucleotides outside the gene matches: 8. Looked up from germline, CDR1 is SQVTM and CDR2 is ANQGSEA. Here the CDR3 reads CSGGGGQIYEQYF. Here the CDR3 DNA reads TGCAGCGGCGGGGGGGGACAGATTTACGAGCAGTACTTC.

This clone was observed once. V usage is TRBV7-3 and J usage is TRBJ2-1; TRBD2 is a possible D gene (5 bases). Germline V gene sequence: CDR1 SGHTA, CDR2 FQGTGA. V was cut by 5 bases and J by 5 bases, with 13 bases left in between. The CDR3 contains 14 residues. The CDR3 spells CASSPDRDNNEQFF. DNA of the CDR3: TGTGCCAGCAGCCCGGACCGGGATAACAATGAGCAGTTCTTC.

This clone was recorded a few times. J is TRBJ2-5 and V is TRBV29-1; D might be TRBD1 (6 bases). The last part of the DNA fits TRBJ2-7 better; the J call may be wrong. Germline loops: CDR1 SQVTM, CDR2 ANQGSEA. This CDR3 contains 13 residues. CDR3 residues: CSVGTRVSYEQYF. The DNA for the CDR3 is TGCAGCGTCGGGACACGGGTCTCCTACGAGCAGTACTTC.

The chain combines TRBV18 with TRBJ2-1; D call uncertain. The germline V gene encodes CDR1 KGHSH and CDR2 LQKENI. The V gene lost 6 bases and the J gene lost 0 bases, with 12 bases spanning the gap. This CDR3 is built from 15 residues. In DNA, the CDR3 is TGTGCCAGCTCTCGTGTCGGTAGCTCCTACAATGAGCAGTTCTTC. Its protein is CASSRVGSSYNEQFF.

This clone has more than one count but fewer than ten. The chain recombines TRBV11-2 with TRBJ2-7; D uncertain. Germline loops: CDR1 SGHAT, CDR2 FQNNGV. The CDR3 has 13 amino acids. V was pared by 0 bases and J by 6 bases, with 9 bases between. CDR3 bases: TGTGCCAGCAGCTTAGAGCTATTCGCCGAGCAGTACTTC. Translating gives CASSLELFAEQYF.

V and J are TRBV7-7 and TRBJ2-1; 11 positions agree with TRBD1. Germline V gene sequence: CDR1 SSHAT, CDR2 FNYEAQ (reference sequence). The V and J ends lost 5 bases and 5 bases, in that order; junction bases with no gene match: 11. CDR3 size: 17 residues. DNA of the CDR3: TGTGCCAGCAGCCGCACCGCCCCGGGACAGGGGGACAATGAGCAGTTCTTC. The encoded protein is CASSRTAPGQGDNEQFF. The full variable domain, in which reference TRBV7-7 and TRBJ2-1 provide the parts outside the CDR3, is GAGVSQSPRYKVTKRGQDVTLRCDPISSHATLYWYQQALGQGPEFLTYFNYEAQPDKSGLPSDRFSAERPEGSISTLTIQRTEQRDSAMYRCASSRTAPGQGDNEQFFGPGTRLTVL.

V gene TRBV11-1 combines with J gene TRBJ2-2; perhaps TRBD2 as D (5 bases). Looked up from germline, CDR1 is SGHAT and CDR2 is FQDESV (reference sequence). V was cut by 5 bases and J by 4 bases, with 14 bases left in between. CDR3 length: 15 residues. CDR3 sequence: CASSLVGDGTGELFF. In DNA form, the CDR3 reads TGTGCCAGCAGCCTAGTGGGAGATGGCACCGGGGAGCTGTTTTTT. Based on the CDR3 plus reference TRBV11-1 and TRBJ2-2, the full variable domain is EAEVAQSPRYKITEKSQAVAFWCDPISGHATLYWYRQILGQGPELLVQFQDESVVDDSQLPKDRFSAERLKGVDSTLKIQPAELGDSAMYLCASSLVGDGTGELFFGEGSRLTVL.

The CDR3 sequence is CASRSTGAGTEAFF. CDR3 sequence (DNA): TGCGCCAGCAGATCGACAGGGGCGGGCACTGAAGCTTTCTTT. V and J are TRBV5-1 and TRBJ1-1; 8 bases map to TRBD1. In germline, CDR1 is SGHRS, CDR2 YFSETQ. The CDR3 loop spans 14 amino acids. The V and J ends lost 5 bases and 4 bases, in that order; junction bases with no gene match: 7.

V usage is TRBV11-2 and J usage is TRBJ2-1; TRBD1 might be the D (6 bases). Germline assignment: CDR1 SGHAT and CDR2 FQNNGV. Trimming removed 5 bases from V and 8 bases from J, with 10 bases in between. The CDR3 has 12 amino acids. Here the CDR3 reads CASSRGGHEQFF. For the CDR3, the DNA is TGTGCCAGCAGCCGAGGGGGACATGAGCAGTTCTTC.

This rearrangement joins TRBV5-6 to TRBJ2-4; TRBD2 matches 7 bases. This CDR3 comprises 14 residues. The germline V gene has CDR1 SGHDT and CDR2 YYEEEE. J lost 1 base, V lost 4 bases, and 2 bases had no gene match. The CDR3 DNA sequence: TGTGCCAGCAGCGCCGGGGGGGCCAAAAACATTCAGTACTTC. This gives the protein CASSAGGAKNIQYF. The full variable domain, its missing parts supplied by reference TRBV5-6 and TRBJ2-4, is DAGVTQSPTHLIKTRGQQVTLRCSPKSGHDTVSWYQQALGQGPQFIFQYYEEEERQRGNFPDRFSGHQFPNYSSELNVNALLLGDSALYLCASSAGGAKNIQYFGAGTRLSVL.

Notes on this clone: At one of its ends the junction is not consistent with the germline gene, which may arise from a read error. The gene calls are TRBV7-9 and TRBJ2-7; no firm D call. This CDR3 has 11 residues. Germline CDR1 reads SEHNR; CDR2 reads FQNEAQ (reference sequence). The chain's CDR3 is CASSFSHEQYF. CDR3 bases: TGTGCCAGCAGCTTCTCCCACGAGCAGTACTTC.

This sequence joins TRBV29-1 and TRBJ2-1, with 8 bases identical to TRBD2. V was pared by 6 bases and J by 4 bases, with 5 bases of the junction left unmatched. Germline V gene sequence: CDR1 SQVTM, CDR2 ANQGSEA. The CDR3 extends over 13 amino acids. The CDR3 reads CSVPGGGYNEQFF. The CDR3 DNA reads as TGCAGCGTCCCGGGAGGGGGATACAATGAGCAGTTCTTC.

Only a few counts were recorded for this clone. V is TRBV7-9 and J is TRBJ1-5; 7 bases match TRBD1. CDR1 is SEHNR, CDR2 FQNEAQ, per germline (reference sequence). The CDR3 is 16 amino acids. The V segment lost 4 bases and the J segment 5 bases; nucleotides outside the gene matches: 11. The CDR3 is CASSSETGRFHQPQHF. CDR3 DNA: TGTGCCAGCAGCTCCGAGACAGGGAGGTTTCATCAGCCCCAGCATTTT.

The rearrangement uses TRBV9 and TRBJ2-3; 11 bases fit TRBD2. The CDR3 extends over 16 amino acids. V was clipped by 0 bases and J by 4 bases; unmatched bases: 4. In germline, CDR1 is SGDLS, CDR2 YYNGEE. The CDR3 nucleotides are TGTGCCAGCAGCGTAGGTAATAGCGGGGGGGCAGATACGCAGTATTTT. This encodes CASSVGNSGGADTQYF.

CDR3 sequence reads: CSVAGRGLGGTEAFF. For the CDR3, the DNA is TGCAGCGTTGCCGGCAGGGGGCTCGGGGGCACTGAAGCTTTCTTT. The chain uses TRBV29-1 and TRBJ1-1; 8 bases map to TRBD1. Trimming at V came to 4 bases and at J to 4 bases, leaving 11 bases not matched to a gene. CDR1 is SQVTM, CDR2 ANQGSEA, per germline. The CDR3 is 15 amino acids.

The sample holds one count of this clone. This chain connects TRBV27 to TRBJ2-7; 9 bases are shared with TRBD1. Germline V gene data show CDR1 as MNHEY and CDR2 as SMNVEV (reference sequence). V gave up 6 bases and J gave up 12 bases; unmatched junction bases: 18. The CDR3 length is 15 residues. In nucleotides, the CDR3 is TGTGCCAGCAGGGACCCCCGGGACAGGGTTTATGTTCTGTACTTC. It translates to CASRDPRDRVYVLYF.

The chain is built from TRBV5-1 and TRBJ1-2; D is ambiguous. Germline lookup yields CDR1 SGHRS and CDR2 YFSETQ. The CDR3 has 13 residues. Trimming took off 4 bases at V and 7 bases at J, with 14 bases between the two ends. Here the CDR3 DNA reads TGCGCCAGCAGCCCCGGCACGGGGTTTGGCTACACCTTC. Protein: CASSPGTGFGYTF.

CDR3 nucleotide sequence: TGTGCCAGCAGTGCCGGGGGCGTCCTGACTTTC. Its translation is CASSAGGVLTF. The J gene is TRBJ2-6, the V gene TRBV6-5, with D maybe TRBD2 (6 bases). Germline V gene sequence: CDR1 MNHEY, CDR2 SVGAGI. Trimming stripped 5 bases from V and 12 bases from J, with 8 bases between. The CDR3 is 11 amino acids.

Only one count was recorded for this clone. The chain links TRBV5-1 to TRBJ2-1; TRBD2 is a possible D gene (7 bases). The CDR3 runs 16 residues. Germline assignment: CDR1 SGHRS and CDR2 YFSETQ. V gave up 0 bases and J gave up 8 bases, with 18 bases separating them. CDR3 in DNA: TGCGCCAGCAGCTTGGCCTCGGGGGGCGAAGGGTATGAGCAGTTCTTC. Its translation: CASSLASGGEGYEQFF. Based on the CDR3 plus reference TRBV5-1 and TRBJ2-1, the full variable domain is KAGVTQTPRYLIKTRGQQVTLSCSPISGHRSVSWYQQTPGQGLQFLFEYFSETQRNKGNFPGRFSGRQFSNSRSEMNVSTLELGDSALYLCASSLASGGEGYEQFFGPGTRLTVL.

This clone turned up a few times. The genes are TRBV5-1 and TRBJ2-5; TRBD1 matches 9 bases. The DNA end is more similar to TRBJ2-7, so the J call may be wrong. Germline V gene data show CDR1 as SGHRS and CDR2 as YFSETQ. The CDR3 extends over 15 amino acids. In DNA, the CDR3 is TGCGCCAGCAGCACCCGGGACAGGGAACACTACGAGCAGTACTTC. It encodes CASSTRDREHYEQYF.

In this sample, this clone turned up a few times. J is TRBJ1-4 and V is TRBV5-6; D might be TRBD1 (5 bases). The V gene lost 3 bases and the J gene lost 5 bases, with 17 bases spanning the gap. This CDR3 spans 16 amino acids. The V gene's germline CDR1 is SGHDT and CDR2 YYEEEE. CDR3 region: CASSSPTGDRNEKLFF. The CDR3 DNA follows: TGTGCCAGCAGCTCCCCTACAGGAGACCGGAATGAAAAACTGTTTTTT.

The sample holds a few counts of this clone. The V call is TRBV10-3, the J call TRBJ1-2; TRBD1 agrees at 7 bases. The trim removed 6 bases at V and 3 bases at J, leaving 4 bases unmatched. Per the germline V gene, CDR1 is ENHRY and CDR2 is SYGVKD. The CDR3 extends over 13 amino acids. The CDR3 loop reads CAISEDRDYGYTF. The CDR3 DNA reads as TGTGCCATCAGCGAAGACAGGGACTATGGCTACACCTTC.

The gene calls are TRBV27 and TRBJ2-7; D remains ambiguous. This CDR3 contains 16 residues. Germline lookup yields CDR1 MNHEY and CDR2 SMNVEV (reference sequence). The V gene lost 3 bases and the J gene lost 4 bases, with 19 bases spanning the gap. The CDR3 sequence: CASSFRSPGSLYEQYF. Written as DNA, the CDR3 is TGTGCCAGCAGTTTTCGTAGTCCAGGCAGTCTATACGAGCAGTACTTC.

The rearrangement links TRBV5-8 to TRBJ1-2; 8 bases agree with TRBD1. With V trimmed by 2 bases and J by 0 bases, 3 bases remained unmatched. The CDR3 has 15 residues. Germline CDR1 and CDR2: SGHTS and YDEGEE. The CDR3 is CASSLHRGSNYGYTF. For the CDR3, the DNA is TGTGCCAGCAGCTTACACAGGGGGTCTAACTATGGCTACACCTTC.

CDR3 nucleotide sequence: TGTGCCAGTATCTATCGGGGGGCCCCTTTTTTTGAAGACTATGGCTACACCTTC. This gives the protein CASIYRGAPFFEDYGYTF. The rearrangement links TRBV19 to TRBJ1-2; a weak D match, TRBD1 (6 bases). Per the germline V gene, CDR1 is LNHDA and CDR2 is SQIVND (reference sequence). V was pared by 7 bases and J by 3 bases, with 27 bases between. The CDR3 spans 18 residues. Drawing the rest from reference TRBV19 and TRBJ1-2, the complete variable domain is DGGITQSPKYLFRKEGQNVTLSCEQNLNHDAMYWYRQDPGQGLRLIYYSQIVNDFQKGDIAEGYSVSREKKESFPLTVTSAQKNPTAFYLCASIYRGAPFFEDYGYTFGSGTRLTVV.

The rearrangement uses TRBV6-1 and TRBJ2-7; D gene unclear. This CDR3 has 12 amino acids. Germline V gives CDR1 MNHNS, CDR2 SASEGT. Between the trimmed V and J ends, which lost 5 bases and 5 bases, there was a span of 10 bases. CDR3 region: CASSHLANEQYF. The CDR3 region has the DNA TGTGCCAGCAGTCACCTCGCTAACGAGCAGTACTTC.

This clone was recorded only once. This chain joins TRBV9 and TRBJ2-7; D might be TRBD1 (6 bases). The CDR3 sequence is 14 residues long. Germline lookup yields CDR1 SGDLS and CDR2 YYNGEE. V shed 0 bases and J shed 3 bases, with 10 bases lying between them. The CDR3 DNA reads TGTGCCAGCAGCGTAGGGGACAAGGACTACGAGCAGTACTTC. This gives the protein CASSVGDKDYEQYF.